These 23 T cell receptor beta chains share one sample of origin, sequenced in a study of immune evolution from preneoplasia to lung adenocarcinoma. Profiled with immunoSEQ multiplex PCR; TCRdb holds only in-frame clones, not every one. The data hold around 39,000 clones, with about 73% observed a single time. The sequenced material came from FFPE invasive lung adenocarcinoma tissue. Receptors were obtained from a person in their 60s with lung adenocarcinoma.

V gene TRBV11-2 combines with J gene TRBJ2-5, with 7 bases that match TRBD1. The CDR3 loop spans 15 amino acids. The germline V gene has CDR1 SGHAT and CDR2 FQNNGV. V lost 4 bases to trimming and J lost 5 bases; unmatched junction nucleotides: 10. The CDR3 coding sequence is TGTGCCAGCAGCTCTTATGACCAGGGGGTCGAGACCCAGTACTTC. It yields the protein CASSSYDQGVETQYF.

This chain joins TRBV30 and TRBJ1-2, with D tentatively TRBD1 (5 bases). CDR1 and CDR2 (germline): GTSNPN, SVGIG (reference sequence). Trimming removed 5 bases from V and 4 bases from J, with 17 bases in between. This CDR3 region has 14 residues. The CDR3 region has the DNA TGTGCCTGGGTCCTCCAGGGTCGATTCTATGGCTACACCTTC. This sequence encodes CAWVLQGRFYGYTF.

The chain has TRBV9 and TRBJ2-1; no reliable D call. Germline lookup yields CDR1 SGDLS and CDR2 YYNGEE. There are 16 residues in the CDR3. Trimming took 3 bases from V and 0 from J, leaving 13 bases between them. CDR3 bases: TGTGCCAGCAGCGCCGGAGCGACCACCTCCTACAATGAGCAGTTCTTC. It codes for CASSAGATTSYNEQFF.

The chain links TRBV29-1 to TRBJ2-1; D perhaps matches TRBD2 (5 bases). This CDR3 region has 14 residues. The V end lost 6 bases, the J end lost 3 bases, and 15 bases lay between the germline ends. Per the germline V gene, CDR1 is SQVTM and CDR2 is ANQGSEA. The CDR3 loop is CSVNGVAIYNEQFF. The CDR3 DNA reads as TGCAGCGTGAACGGGGTAGCGATCTACAATGAGCAGTTCTTC.

This clone has just one count. The chain joins TRBV14 to TRBJ2-2, with TRBD2 as a possible D gene (6 bases). This CDR3 has 16 amino acids. The V end was cut by 4 bases, the J end by 5 bases, with 17 bases between. CDR1 and CDR2 (germline): SGHDN, FVKESK. This chain's CDR3 is CASSPTRSGGTGELFF. The DNA for the CDR3 is TGTGCCAGCAGCCCCACTAGATCTGGGGGGACCGGGGAGCTGTTTTTT.

V and J are TRBV5-1 and TRBJ2-2; D remains ambiguous. The CDR3 runs 12 residues. Germline CDR1 SGHRS, CDR2 YFSETQ. V lost 1 base to trimming and J lost 6 bases, with 4 bases between them. The CDR3 is CASSLMAGELFF. The CDR3 bases are TGCGCCAGCAGCTTGATGGCCGGGGAGCTGTTTTTT.

The J gene is TRBJ2-1, the V gene TRBV4-1, with TRBD2 matching over 10 bases. Germline assignment: CDR1 MGHRA and CDR2 YSYEKL. CDR3 length: 16 residues. V lost 2 bases to trimming and J lost 10 bases; unmatched junction nucleotides: 11. The CDR3 nucleotides read TGCGCCAGCAGCCAATGGAGCGGGAGGGCCGGGGAGGAGCAGTTCTTC. Protein product: CASSQWSGRAGEEQFF.

This rearrangement joins TRBV5-1 to TRBJ1-1; D ambiguous. V lost 5 bases, J lost 2 bases, and 10 bases lay in between. This CDR3 has 13 amino acids. Germline CDR1 and CDR2: SGHRS and YFSETQ. The CDR3 region has the DNA TGCGCCAGCAGGGACGGGGTTAACACTGAAGCTTTCTTT. Its translation is CASRDGVNTEAFF.

The chain employs TRBV28 and TRBJ2-7, with TRBD2 matching 7 bases. V lost 3 bases, J lost 4 bases, and 12 bases stayed unmatched. Germline loops: CDR1 MDHEN, CDR2 SYDVKM. The CDR3 has 16 amino acids. CDR3 region: CASSLDRTRGAYEQYF. The CDR3 DNA reads as TGTGCCAGCAGTTTGGATAGGACTAGAGGTGCTTACGAGCAGTACTTC.

The J gene is TRBJ1-4, the V gene TRBV7-2; 7 bases are shared with TRBD1. The CDR3 is 15 residues long. V lost 4 bases, J lost 4 bases, and 6 bases stayed unmatched. From germline, CDR1 is SGHTA and CDR2 FQGNSA. The chain's CDR3 is CASSYEGAFNEKLFF. DNA of the CDR3: TGTGCCAGCAGCTATGAGGGGGCCTTTAATGAAAAACTGTTTTTT.

V gene TRBV5-1 combines with J gene TRBJ2-7; TRBD2 is a possible D gene (6 bases). Germline CDR1 and CDR2: SGHRS and YFSETQ. The CDR3 is made up of 15 amino acids. With 4 bases removed from V and 3 bases from J, the gap between germline ends came to 17 bases. CDR3 sequence (DNA): TGCGCCAGCAGCCCCGGGCCCGGGGGAGGCTACGAGCAGTACTTC. Amino acids: CASSPGPGGGYEQYF. Looking up the rest from reference TRBV5-1 and TRBJ2-7 gives the full variable domain: KAGVTQTPRYLIKTRGQQVTLSCSPISGHRSVSWYQQTPGQGLQFLFEYFSETQRNKGNFPGRFSGRQFSNSRSEMNVSTLELGDSALYLCASSPGPGGGYEQYFGPGTRLTVT.

The chain carries TRBV7-2 and TRBJ1-2; D ambiguous. Germline values: CDR1 SGHTA, CDR2 FQGNSA. V lost 4 bases, J lost 5 bases, and 8 bases lay in between. The CDR3 runs to 12 residues. As DNA, the CDR3 is TGTGCCAGCAGCTGGGCCTCTTATGGCTACACCTTC. Its translation: CASSWASYGYTF. Looking up the rest from reference TRBV7-2 and TRBJ1-2 gives the full variable domain: GAGVSQSPSNKVTEKGKDVELRCDPISGHTALYWYRQSLGQGLEFLIYFQGNSAPDKSGLPSDRFSAERTGGSVSTLTIQRTQQEDSAVYLCASSWASYGYTFGSGTRLTVV.

V gene TRBV28 combines with J gene TRBJ2-3; tentatively, D is TRBD1 or TRBD2 (6 bases each). V dropped 6 bases and J dropped 3 bases, with 13 bases sitting between them. CDR1 is MDHEN, CDR2 SYDVKM, per germline. This CDR3 contains 14 residues. CDR3 bases: TGTGCCAGCAGACGGGGGCAGGGGACAGATACGCAGTATTTT. It codes for CASRRGQGTDTQYF.

The chain has TRBV9 and TRBJ1-2; D ambiguous. V lost 1 base, J lost 3 bases, and 7 bases lay in between. Germline V gene lookup returns CDR1 SGDLS and CDR2 YYNGEE. There are 13 residues in the CDR3. The DNA of the CDR3 is TGTGCCAGCAGCGTAACCCCTGACTATGGCTACACCTTC. Its protein is CASSVTPDYGYTF. The whole variable domain, remainder taken from reference TRBV9 and TRBJ1-2, is DSGVTQTPKHLITATGQRVTLRCSPRSGDLSVYWYQQSLDQGLQFLIQYYNGEERAKGNILERFSAQQFPDLHSELNLSSLELGDSALYFCASSVTPDYGYTFGSGTRLTVV.

This clone showed up just once. This sequence joins TRBV7-9 and TRBJ1-1; D ambiguous. V was shortened by 5 bases and J by 1 base, with 11 bases between the two germline ends. This CDR3 has 14 amino acids. Germline lookup yields CDR1 SEHNR and CDR2 FQNEAQ (reference sequence). The DNA of the CDR3 is TGTGCCAGCAGCCCCCGCGCAGGGAACACTGAAGCTTTCTTT. It encodes CASSPRAGNTEAFF.

The V and J genes are TRBV27 and TRBJ2-1, with 14 bases matching TRBD2. This CDR3 comprises 16 residues. In germline, CDR1 is MNHEY, CDR2 SMNVEV (reference sequence). V lost 8 bases, J lost 8 bases, and 11 bases stayed unmatched. The CDR3 sequence: CASRSRLAGGMDEQFF. The CDR3 DNA reads TGTGCCAGCCGATCCAGACTAGCGGGAGGGATGGATGAGCAGTTCTTC.

The chain combines TRBV5-1 with TRBJ2-1; D is ambiguous. The CDR3 contains 14 residues. The germline V gene has CDR1 SGHRS and CDR2 YFSETQ. The ends were cut back, 0 bases at V and 4 bases at J, with 8 bases in the middle. CDR3 nucleotides: TGCGCCAGCAGCTTGGGCCGTGGGTACAATGAGCAGTTCTTC. This encodes CASSLGRGYNEQFF. Drawing the rest from reference TRBV5-1 and TRBJ2-1, the complete variable domain is KAGVTQTPRYLIKTRGQQVTLSCSPISGHRSVSWYQQTPGQGLQFLFEYFSETQRNKGNFPGRFSGRQFSNSRSEMNVSTLELGDSALYLCASSLGRGYNEQFFGPGTRLTVL.

V usage is TRBV10-1 and J usage is TRBJ2-1; D gene unclear. Germline V gene sequence: CDR1 WNHNN, CDR2 SYGVQD (reference sequence). V was cut by 9 bases and J by 7 bases, with 4 bases left in between. CDR3 length equals 9 residues. The CDR3 region is CARENEQFF. In DNA, the CDR3 is TGCGCCAGGGAGAATGAGCAGTTCTTC.

The chain recombines TRBV11-3 with TRBJ2-5; 7 bases match TRBD1. The V gene's germline CDR1 is SGHNT and CDR2 YENEEA. This CDR3 has 13 amino acids. J was trimmed by 7 bases and V by 1 base; bases with no gene match: 3. The CDR3 region has the DNA TGTGCCAGCAGCTTAGTTGCAGGGGGGACCCAGTACTTC. Protein product: CASSLVAGGTQYF.

The V and J genes are TRBV9 and TRBJ2-4; perhaps TRBD2 as D (5 bases). The V end was cut by 4 bases, the J end by 0 bases, with 17 bases between. From germline, CDR1 is SGDLS and CDR2 YYNGEE. The CDR3 consists of 17 residues. The CDR3: CASSSHGLALAKNIQYF. CDR3 in DNA: TGTGCCAGCAGCTCCCACGGACTGGCGTTAGCCAAAAACATTCAGTACTTC.

The chain is built from TRBV9 and TRBJ2-4; D possibly corresponds to TRBD1 (5 bases). This CDR3 has 15 amino acids. The V and J ends lost 4 bases and 6 bases respectively, with 17 bases between them. Germline V CDR1 and CDR2: SGDLS, YYNGEE. The CDR3 loop reads CASSSRGAAVNIQYF. The CDR3 coding sequence is TGTGCCAGCAGCTCCCGTGGGGCAGCCGTAAACATTCAGTACTTC.

The chain uses TRBV7-5 and TRBJ2-3; the D segment call TRBD2 is taken from the table without a DNA check. TRBV7-5 counts as a pseudogene. The CDR3 sequence is 16 residues long. The CDR3 DNA reads as TGTGCCAGCAGCTCCGGGACTAGCGGGAAGGCAGATACGCAGTATTTT. This codes for CASSSGTSGKADTQYF.

The rearrangement uses TRBV4-1 and TRBJ2-7, with D unresolved. Germline V CDR1 and CDR2: MGHRA, YSYEKL. Trimming stripped 4 bases from V and 4 bases from J, with 17 bases between. CDR3 size: 15 residues. This CDR3 is CASSPTDLGFYEQYF. CDR3 in DNA: TGCGCCAGCAGCCCTACAGACCTGGGGTTTTACGAGCAGTACTTC.